The rows below give T cell receptor beta chains drawn from one sample of a study of regulatory T cells in long-lasting Graves disease. TCRdb re-called the multiplex PCR reads through MiXCR, storing one row per CDR3 protein. The sample gives some 440,000 distinct CDR3 sequences, roughly 20% of which show up once; 7.8% is in the top ten. The specimen was peripheral blood mononuclear cells (PBMCs), collected when the disease was refractory, from a patient treated with antithyroid drugs. Receptors were obtained from a female donor with Graves disease. Each CDR3 is given with its conserved first and last residue. D genes are given only for firm matches. For some rows the clone size is stated as once, few or many, or as a class when expanded; others skip it.

j_gene | len | d_gene | v_gene | abundance | CDR3nt | CDR3aa
TRBJ2-2 | 15 | NA | TRBV12-5 | NA | TGTGCTAGTGGTATTCCTACCCCGAACACCGGGGAGCTGTTTTTT | CASGIPTPNTGELFF
TRBJ2-5 | 14 | NA | TRBV29-1 | NA | TGCAGCGTTGCGGTCGGGGGTCGTCAAGAGACCCAGTACTTC | CSVAVGGRQETQYF
TRBJ2-7 | 13 | NA | TRBV27 | many | TGTGCCAGCAGTTACAGGTACTCCTACGAGCAGTACTTC | CASSYRYSYEQYF
TRBJ2-2 | 17 | TRBD1 | TRBV28 | many | TGTGCCAGCAGTTCACCCACTCTGACAGGGCGGGTCGGGGAGCTGTTTTTT | CASSSPTLTGRVGELFF
TRBJ2-7 | 12 | TRBD2 | TRBV28 | many | TGTGCCACCGGGACTAGCGGCTACGAGCAGTACTTC | CATGTSGYEQYF
TRBJ2-7 | 13 | NA | TRBV12-3/TRBV12-4 | many | TGTGCCAGCAGTTTATTTGGGTCCTACGAGCAGTACTTC | CASSLFGSYEQYF
TRBJ2-7 | 14 | NA | TRBV11-2 | many | TGTGCCAGCAGCTTAGGAAGAGGCTACTACGAGCAGTACTTC | CASSLGRGYYEQYF
TRBJ2-2 | 16 | NA | TRBV9 | NA | TGTGCCAGCAGCAACCCTCGGGACTCCCGTCCCGGGGAGCTGTTTTTT | CASSNPRDSRPGELFF
TRBJ1-1 | 14 | NA | TRBV4-2 | NA | TGTGCCAACAGCCAAGAGACCATTGGGACTGAAGCTTTCTTT | CANSQETIGTEAFF
TRBJ2-7 | 14 | NA | TRBV9 | few | TGTGCCAGCAGCGTGGGTCCAAGCCGGGACGAGCAGTACTTC | CASSVGPSRDEQYF
TRBJ2-7 | 14 | TRBD1 | TRBV6-1 | many | TGTGCCAGCACCGAGAGGGACAGGGGATTAGAGCAGTACTTC | CASTERDRGLEQYF
TRBJ2-2 | 13 | NA | TRBV2 | many | TGTGCCAGCAGGGTGCAGAACACCGGGGAGCTGTTTTTT | CASRVQNTGELFF
TRBJ2-7 | 16 | TRBD1 | TRBV14 | many | TGTGCCAGCAGCCCCCACCGGGGACAGGGGGCGGACGAGCAGTACTTC | CASSPHRGQGADEQYF
TRBJ2-1 | 13 | TRBD2 | TRBV12-3/TRBV12-4 | NA | TGTGCCAGCAGCCGTAGCGGGAGTTATGAGCAGTTCTTC | CASSRSGSYEQFF
TRBJ2-7 | 14 | NA | TRBV11-2 | NA | TGTGCCAGTAGTATGGGGCAGGGGTCCTACGAGCAGTACTTC | CASSMGQGSYEQYF
TRBJ1-1 | 12 | NA | TRBV3-1 | many | TGTGCCAGCAGCCAATGGGGCCGAGACGCTTTCTTT | CASSQWGRDAFF
TRBJ1-5 | 14 | NA | TRBV20-1 | many | TGCAGTGCTAGAGCCGGGGATGTTAATCAGCCCCAGCATTTT | CSARAGDVNQPQHF
TRBJ2-1 | 15 | NA | TRBV29-1 | NA | TGCAGCGTTGATATGCGGTTGAGCTCCTACAATGAGCAGTTCTTC | CSVDMRLSSYNEQFF
TRBJ2-2 | 16 | TRBD1 | TRBV28 | many | TGTGCCAGCAGATCGACAGGGGGGCTTATCACCGGGGAGCTGTTTTTT | CASRSTGGLITGELFF
TRBJ2-1 | 20 | TRBD2 | TRBV5-6 | NA | TGTGCCAGCAGCTTGGCCCCTAGCGGGGGAGGATTTTCATTTCCCAATGAGCAGTTCTTC | CASSLAPSGGGFSFPNEQFF
TRBJ1-2 | 14 | TRBD1 | TRBV28 | NA | TGTGCCAGCAGTTTCGGACAGGGCCACTATGGCTACACCTTC | CASSFGQGHYGYTF
TRBJ1-3 | 17 | NA | TRBV4-1 | NA | TGCGCCAGCAGCCAAGAGGTTTACCAGGGGTCTGGAAACACCATATATTTT | CASSQEVYQGSGNTIYF
TRBJ2-7 | 16 | TRBD2 | TRBV7-6 | NA | TGTGCCAGCAGCTTAGATCCAGCGGGAGGGCCGGGGGAGCAGTACTTC | CASSLDPAGGPGEQYF
TRBJ2-7 | 14 | NA | TRBV28 | NA | TGTGCCAGCAGTTTATGGTCCCCCCTGGACGAGCAGTACTTC | CASSLWSPLDEQYF
TRBJ2-7 | 13 | NA | TRBV12-3/TRBV12-4 | many | TGTGCCAGCAGCTCTACAGGGTTTGCCGAGCAGTACTTC | CASSSTGFAEQYF
TRBJ1-6 | 14 | TRBD1 | TRBV12-3/TRBV12-4 | many | TGTGCCAGCAGTGAGGGGGCCTTCAATTCACCCCTCCACTTT | CASSEGAFNSPLHF
TRBJ2-7 | 14 | NA | TRBV3-1 | few | TGTGCCAGCAGCCAATCGGCAGGGTTTCACGAGCAGTACTTC | CASSQSAGFHEQYF